The 25 T cell receptor beta chains below all came from one sample that was sequenced in a study of cytomegalovirus exposure and HLA in healthy donors. The PCR had 60 Vbeta and 13 Jbeta primers. Profiling relied on immunoSEQ multiplex PCR, and the TCRdb table lists in-frame clones only, not all of them. The sample records around 74,000 clones, approximately 80% being singletons. Sequencing was performed on PBMCs. Receptors were obtained from a man aged 35 to 55 in good health and CMV-seronegative.

The chain is built from TRBV11-2 and TRBJ2-7; no reliable D call. This CDR3 comprises 13 residues. The germline V and J ends were trimmed by 0 bases and 6 bases, with 9 bases remaining between them. CDR1 is SGHAT and CDR2 is FQNNGV in the germline V gene. The CDR3 loop reads CASSLDRSVEQYF. CDR3 DNA: TGTGCCAGCAGCTTAGATCGGTCGGTCGAGCAGTACTTC.

In this sample, this clone turned up a few times. The chain recombines TRBV7-9 with TRBJ2-3, with 7 bases identical to TRBD2. V lost 9 bases to trimming and J lost 0 bases; unmatched junction nucleotides: 6. Germline CDR1 reads SEHNR; CDR2 reads FQNEAQ (reference sequence). This CDR3 contains 14 residues. Written as DNA, the CDR3 is TGTGCCAGTACCGGGGGGATTAGCACAGATACGCAGTATTTT. This sequence encodes CASTGGISTDTQYF.

The V gene is TRBV7-9, the J gene TRBJ1-4; 8 positions match TRBD1. Germline V gene lookup returns CDR1 SEHNR and CDR2 FQNEAQ (reference sequence). The CDR3 has 14 residues. Trimming cost V 5 bases and J 4 bases; bases outside gene matches: 3. The DNA for the CDR3 is TGTGCCAGCAGCCAGGGGGCCAATAATGAAAAACTGTTTTTT. Translated: CASSQGANNEKLFF.

J is TRBJ2-1 and V is TRBV5-1; tentatively, D is TRBD1 (6 bases). From germline, CDR1 is SGHRS and CDR2 YFSETQ. Trimming removed 4 bases from V and 10 bases from J, with 24 bases in between. CDR3 length: 16 residues. CDR3 amino acids: CASSPTWAGVMREQFF. The CDR3 region has the DNA TGCGCCAGCAGCCCGACCTGGGCAGGGGTAATGAGGGAGCAGTTCTTC.

The CDR3 nucleotides read TGTGCCAGCAGCTCGGGCGGGACAGGTCGAACTGAAGCTTTCTTT. Translation gives CASSSGGTGRTEAFF. The chain has TRBV7-9 and TRBJ1-1, with TRBD1 matching over 8 bases. Looked up from germline, CDR1 is SEHNR and CDR2 is FQNEAQ (reference sequence). The CDR3 extends over 15 amino acids. V dropped 4 bases and J dropped 5; count of bases not matched to a gene: 9. The variable domain in full, completed from reference TRBV7-9 and TRBJ1-1, reads DTGVSQNPRHKITKRGQNVTFRCDPISEHNRLYWYRQTLGQGPEFLTYFQNEAQLEKSRLLSDRFSAERPKGSFSTLEIQRTEQGDSAMYLCASSSGGTGRTEAFFGQGTRLTVV.

This rearrangement joins TRBV4-1 to TRBJ1-4; tentatively, D is TRBD1 (5 bases). The CDR3 has 15 amino acids. The germline V gene has CDR1 MGHRA and CDR2 YSYEKL. V was pared by 0 bases and J by 10 bases, with 15 bases between. This CDR3 is CASSQDTTARGKLFF. CDR3 coding DNA: TGCGCCAGCAGCCAAGACACGACAGCCAGAGGAAAACTGTTTTTT.

The chain links TRBV2 to TRBJ2-5; the D is unclear. Trimming stripped 7 bases from V and 4 bases from J, with 10 bases between. Per the germline V gene, CDR1 is SNHLY and CDR2 is FYNNEI. CDR3 length: 12 residues. CDR3 amino acids: CASTRQLETQYF. In DNA form, the CDR3 reads TGTGCCAGCACGAGGCAGTTAGAGACCCAGTACTTC.

The CDR3 DNA is TGCGCCAGCAGCGAGGGACAGGTGATATACGAGCAGTACTTC. Its protein product is CASSEGQVIYEQYF. The chain joins TRBV5-1 to TRBJ2-7, with 8 bases aligning to TRBD1. The V gene's germline CDR1 is SGHRS and CDR2 YFSETQ. The V and J ends lost 4 bases and 4 bases, in that order; junction bases with no gene match: 7. This CDR3 contains 14 residues.

The rearrangement joins TRBV28 to TRBJ2-3, with TRBD1 matching over 8 bases. Looked up from germline, CDR1 is MDHEN and CDR2 is SYDVKM. The CDR3 extends over 16 amino acids. The junction had 12 bases not matched to a gene; V was cut back by 4 bases and J by 6 bases. CDR3 DNA: TGTGCCAGCAGTTCCCACGGACAGGGAGATATGGATACGCAGTATTTT. As protein: CASSSHGQGDMDTQYF. The variable domain in full, with the rest retrieved from reference TRBV28 and TRBJ2-3, is DVKVTQSSRYLVKRTGEKVFLECVQDMDHENMFWYRQDPGLGLRLIYFSYDVKMKEKGDIPEGYSVSREKKERFSLILESASTNQTSMYLCASSSHGQGDMDTQYFGPGTRLTVL.

J is TRBJ1-6 and V is TRBV5-1; TRBD1 aligns across 7 bases. The CDR3 sequence is 15 residues long. Germline assignment: CDR1 SGHRS and CDR2 YFSETQ. Germline trimming cut 3 bases from V and 7 bases from J; bases unmatched to any gene: 7. The CDR3 here is CASSSTGQMNSPLHF. The CDR3 DNA follows: TGCGCCAGCAGCTCTACGGGACAGATGAATTCACCCCTCCACTTT.

CDR3 sequence (DNA): TGCAGCCTCCGGGGGGGCTACTCCTACAATGAGCAGTTCTTC. The encoded protein is CSLRGGYSYNEQFF. This rearrangement joins TRBV29-1 to TRBJ2-1; 8 bases fit TRBD2. V lost 8 bases and J lost 0; bases outside the gene matches: 6. The CDR3 contains 14 residues. CDR1 SQVTM and CDR2 ANQGSEA come from the germline V gene.

This clone was recorded a few times. This rearrangement joins TRBV27 to TRBJ2-5; no clear D gene. Trimming removed 8 bases from V and 5 bases from J, with 12 bases in between. Germline V gene lookup returns CDR1 MNHEY and CDR2 SMNVEV (reference sequence). CDR3 size: 12 residues. The CDR3 is CASGAGLETQYF. The CDR3 DNA sequence: TGTGCCAGCGGTGCAGGTCTGGAGACCCAGTACTTC.

V usage is TRBV6-1 and J usage is TRBJ2-2, with 8 positions matching TRBD1. Germline loops: CDR1 MNHNS, CDR2 SASEGT. With V trimmed by 7 bases and J by 7 bases, 11 bases remained unmatched. The CDR3 is 15 amino acids. This CDR3 reads CASTPDRVYHGELFF. Written as DNA, the CDR3 is TGTGCCAGCACTCCGGACAGGGTGTATCACGGGGAGCTGTTTTTT.

This sequence joins TRBV19 and TRBJ1-1; 9 bases line up with TRBD1. The CDR3 contains 12 residues. Per germline, CDR1 LNHDA and CDR2 SQIVND (reference sequence). Trimming cost V 3 bases and J 10 bases; bases outside gene matches: 3. CDR3 DNA: TGTGCCAGTAGTATGGGACAGGGCGGAGCTTTCTTT. It codes for CASSMGQGGAFF.

This chain links TRBV7-8 with TRBJ1-4; D is unresolved. Trimming removed 5 bases from V and 0 bases from J, with 16 bases in between. The CDR3 is 17 amino acids. Germline assignment: CDR1 SGHVS and CDR2 FQNEAQ. CDR3 residues: CASSQLGSSSTNEKLFF. The DNA of the CDR3 is TGTGCCAGCAGCCAACTCGGGTCCTCCTCAACTAATGAAAAACTGTTTTTT.

The chain recombines TRBV2 with TRBJ1-5; 7 bases fit TRBD1. The CDR3 covers 14 residues. Germline values: CDR1 SNHLY, CDR2 FYNNEI. V shed 6 bases and J 3 bases; nucleotides not matched to a gene: 5. This chain's CDR3 is CASRGTVSNQPQHF. As DNA, the CDR3 is TGTGCCAGCAGAGGGACAGTCTCCAATCAGCCCCAGCATTTT.

The rearrangement uses TRBV5-1 and TRBJ1-6; a weak D match, TRBD1 (5 bases). Germline CDR1 reads SGHRS; CDR2 reads YFSETQ. The CDR3 totals 15 residues. V was pared by 6 bases and J by 6 bases, with 16 bases between. CDR3 sequence (DNA): TGCGCCAGCACCCCGACGGGGGGTGGTAATTCACCCCTCCACTTT. Its translation: CASTPTGGGNSPLHF. Drawing the rest from reference TRBV5-1 and TRBJ1-6, the complete variable domain is KAGVTQTPRYLIKTRGQQVTLSCSPISGHRSVSWYQQTPGQGLQFLFEYFSETQRNKGNFPGRFSGRQFSNSRSEMNVSTLELGDSALYLCASTPTGGGNSPLHFGNGTRLTVT.

The V gene is TRBV28, the J gene TRBJ1-5; D is unresolved. Germline V gene data show CDR1 as MDHEN and CDR2 as SYDVKM. V lost 2 bases and J lost 6, with 5 bases in between. CDR3 size: 12 residues. CDR3 sequence: CASSLEFQPQHF. In DNA, the CDR3 is TGTGCCAGCAGTTTAGAGTTTCAGCCCCAGCATTTT. Full variable domain (remainder filled in from reference TRBV28 and TRBJ1-5): DVKVTQSSRYLVKRTGEKVFLECVQDMDHENMFWYRQDPGLGLRLIYFSYDVKMKEKGDIPEGYSVSREKKERFSLILESASTNQTSMYLCASSLEFQPQHFGDGTRLSIL.

The sample holds a few counts of this clone. The chain is built from TRBV7-2 and TRBJ1-1; tentative D call: TRBD1 (5 bases). The CDR3 length is 13 residues. CDR1 SGHTA and CDR2 FQGNSA come from the germline V gene. V lost 1 base and J 4 bases, leaving 7 bases between the germline ends. CDR3 loop: CASSLGQGTEAFF. DNA of the CDR3: TGTGCCAGCAGCTTAGGCCAGGGCACTGAAGCTTTCTTT.

The rearrangement links TRBV7-3 to TRBJ2-7, with 7 bases that match TRBD1. This CDR3 contains 13 residues. Unmatched junction bases numbered 5, after V lost 5 bases and J lost 4 bases. Germline CDR1 reads SGHTA; CDR2 reads FQGTGA. CDR3 loop: CASSADREYEQYF. CDR3 nucleotides: TGTGCCAGCAGCGCTGACAGGGAGTACGAGCAGTACTTC.

This clone was seen a handful of times. V and J are TRBV7-2 and TRBJ2-6, with TRBD1 identical over 7 bases. The CDR3 extends over 19 amino acids. Trimming took 2 bases from V and 2 from J; bases not matched to a gene: 12. CDR1 and CDR2 from the germline V gene are SGHTA and FQGNSA. CDR3 in DNA: TGTGCCAGCAGCTTATTCGGAACAGGGGTAATGGCTGGGGCCAACGTCCTGACTTTC. This gives the protein CASSLFGTGVMAGANVLTF.

V usage is TRBV5-1 and J usage is TRBJ1-1, with D tentatively TRBD1 (6 bases). CDR1 and CDR2 (germline): SGHRS, YFSETQ. V was clipped by 7 bases and J by 5 bases, with 21 bases between them. CDR3 size: 15 residues. The CDR3 is CASGGGDIPGTEAFF. The DNA of the CDR3 is TGCGCCAGCGGCGGGGGGGACATCCCCGGGACTGAAGCTTTCTTT.

This clone was counted between two and nine times. The V call is TRBV7-2, the J call TRBJ2-7; possibly TRBD1 for D (5 bases). This CDR3 is built from 15 residues. The germline gives CDR1 SGHTA, CDR2 FQGNSA. The V end lost 2 bases, the J end lost 0 bases, and 11 bases lay between the germline ends. CDR3 DNA: TGTGCCAGCAGCTTAACGCGTGACAGCTCCTACGAGCAGTACTTC. Protein sequence: CASSLTRDSSYEQYF.

This chain joins TRBV5-1 and TRBJ1-6; D is undetermined. The CDR3 has 14 amino acids. Trimming stripped 2 bases from V and 7 bases from J, with 10 bases between. The germline V gene encodes CDR1 SGHRS and CDR2 YFSETQ. CDR3 in DNA: TGCGCCAGCAGCTTATATATCAGAAATTCACCCCTCCACTTT. This gives the protein CASSLYIRNSPLHF.

The CDR3 loop reads CASSSDWSTDTQYF. The CDR3 DNA is TGTGCCAGCAGCTCCGACTGGAGCACAGATACGCAGTATTTT. V usage is TRBV7-2 and J usage is TRBJ2-3; D gene uncertain. CDR1 is SGHTA, CDR2 FQGNSA, per germline. The CDR3 totals 14 residues. V lost 4 bases to trimming and J lost 0 bases, with 8 bases between them.